The 14 T cell receptor beta chains below come from one sample, sequenced in a study of blood T cell repertoires in COVID-19. The assay was immunoSEQ multiplex PCR, and TCRdb's table has in-frame clones only and misses some. The sample lists fewer than 120,000 clones, less than 85% occurring once. The sequenced material came from peripheral blood. Receptors were obtained from a woman older than 75 with acute or convalescent COVID-19.

About this clone itself: The same CDR3 also results from other DNA sequences found in this sample. In nucleotides, the CDR3 is TGCGCCAGCAGCTTGGGACGGGACACTGAAGCTTTCTTT. Its translation: CASSLGRDTEAFF. J is TRBJ1-1 and V is TRBV5-1; D remains ambiguous. CDR3 length equals 13 residues. CDR1 SGHRS and CDR2 YFSETQ come from the germline V gene. V gave up 0 bases and J gave up 3 bases, with 6 bases separating them. The full variable domain, in which reference TRBV5-1 and TRBJ1-1 provide the parts outside the CDR3, is KAGVTQTPRYLIKTRGQQVTLSCSPISGHRSVSWYQQTPGQGLQFLFEYFSETQRNKGNFPGRFSGRQFSNSRSEMNVSTLELGDSALYLCASSLGRDTEAFFGQGTRLTVV.

V and J are TRBV6-5 and TRBJ1-3, with D unclear. CDR3 length: 15 residues. In germline, CDR1 is MNHEY, CDR2 SVGAGI. Trimming shortened V by 5 bases and J by 4 bases, and 15 bases separated the two germline ends. CDR3: CASSPRDGSGNTIYF. The CDR3 bases are TGTGCCAGCAGTCCGAGAGACGGGTCAGGAAACACCATATATTTT.

This chain connects TRBV6-5 to TRBJ1-2, with 7 bases that match TRBD1. V shed 6 bases, J shed 2 bases, and the junction held 9 bases outside the gene matches. Germline assignment: CDR1 MNHEY and CDR2 SVGAGI. This CDR3 comprises 15 residues. CDR3 coding DNA: TGTGCCAGCAGATTTGACAGGGATGGCAACTATGGCTACACCTTC. Its protein product is CASRFDRDGNYGYTF.

This clone was recorded only once. This chain connects TRBV2 to TRBJ1-5; no firm D call. Trimming took off 9 bases at V and 5 bases at J, with 14 bases between the two ends. This CDR3 contains 13 residues. The V gene's germline CDR1 is SNHLY and CDR2 FYNNEI. The CDR3 DNA sequence: TGTGCCAGTGGGCTTAGCGTGTATCAGCCCCAGCATTTT. Encoded protein: CASGLSVYQPQHF.

V gene TRBV3-1 (or the pseudogene TRBV3-2) combines with J gene TRBJ1-5, with TRBD1 identical over 12 bases. The CDR3 has 17 residues. V lost 5 bases and J lost 7; bases outside the gene matches: 12. CDR1 and CDR2 (germline): LGHDT, YNNKEL (reference sequence). In DNA form, the CDR3 reads TGTGCCAGCAGCTCCGGGACAGGGGGCTCTATTGTACAGCCCCAGCATTTT. It codes for CASSSGTGGSIVQPQHF.

CDR3 amino acids: CASSPDRVETQYF. In nucleotides, the CDR3 is TGCGCCAGCAGCCCGGACAGGGTGGAGACCCAGTACTTC. The genes are TRBV5-1 and TRBJ2-5, with 8 bases that match TRBD1. The CDR3 extends over 13 amino acids. CDR1 and CDR2 (germline): SGHRS, YFSETQ. V shed 4 bases and J 5 bases; nucleotides not matched to a gene: 4.

The chain links TRBV6-5 to TRBJ2-2; D possibly corresponds to TRBD1 (5 bases). CDR3 size: 14 residues. Per the germline V gene, CDR1 is MNHEY and CDR2 is SVGAGI. The ends were cut back, 6 bases at V and 7 bases at J, with 15 bases in the middle. This CDR3 is CASRKGREGGELFF. Written as DNA, the CDR3 is TGTGCCAGCAGGAAGGGCAGGGAAGGCGGGGAGCTGTTTTTT.

The chain carries TRBV9 and TRBJ1-4; 8 bases agree with TRBD1. V gave up 0 bases and J gave up 8 bases; unmatched junction bases: 6. The CDR3 runs 15 residues. Germline V gene data show CDR1 as SGDLS and CDR2 as YYNGEE. CDR3 nucleotide sequence: TGTGCCAGCAGCGTAGAGGGACAGGATTGGGAAAAACTGTTTTTT. It yields the protein CASSVEGQDWEKLFF.

This chain links TRBV5-4 with TRBJ2-7, with D perhaps matching TRBD2 (6 bases). The CDR3 totals 16 residues. From germline, CDR1 is SGHNT and CDR2 YYREEE (reference sequence). V gave up 4 bases and J gave up 0 bases, with 17 bases separating them. The CDR3: CASSLGLDHSSYEQYF. CDR3 in DNA: TGTGCCAGCAGCCTGGGACTCGACCATAGCTCCTACGAGCAGTACTTC.

The CDR3 loop reads CASSYEGGAGTEAFF. In nucleotides, the CDR3 is TGTGCCAGCAGTTACGAAGGGGGCGCGGGAACTGAAGCTTTCTTT. The rearrangement links TRBV6-5 to TRBJ1-1, with 7 bases identical to TRBD1. V trimming: 2 bases; J trimming: 5 bases; junction bases outside the gene matches: 8. Per germline, CDR1 MNHEY and CDR2 SVGAGI. The CDR3 runs 15 residues.

This chain uses TRBV7-2 with TRBJ1-2; D perhaps matches TRBD1 (5 bases). The CDR3 is 14 amino acids. The germline V gene encodes CDR1 SGHTA and CDR2 FQGNSA. V lost 6 bases and J 1 base, leaving 12 bases between the germline ends. The CDR3 spells CASSHRGGNYGYTF. DNA for the CDR3: TGTGCCAGCAGTCACCGGGGGGGTAACTATGGCTACACCTTC.

The V and J genes are TRBV7-3 and TRBJ2-1, with 9 bases fitting TRBD2. CDR3 size: 16 residues. The V and J ends lost 4 bases and 9 bases, in that order; junction bases with no gene match: 13. Germline V gene data show CDR1 as SGHTA and CDR2 as FQGTGA. The CDR3 here is CASSSDLAGGLGEQFF. The CDR3 DNA reads TGTGCCAGCAGCTCTGACCTGGCGGGGGGGCTTGGTGAGCAGTTCTTC. The variable domain in full, with the rest retrieved from reference TRBV7-3 and TRBJ2-1, is GAGVSQTPSNKVTEKGKYVELRCDPISGHTALYWYRQSLGQGPEFLIYFQGTGAADDSGLPNDRFFAVRPEGSVSTLKIQRTERGDSAVYLCASSSDLAGGLGEQFFGPGTRLTVL.

The rearrangement uses TRBV28 and TRBJ1-1; no clear D. The V end lost 3 bases, the J end lost 5 bases, and 10 bases lay between the germline ends. The CDR3 loop spans 13 amino acids. Looked up from germline, CDR1 is MDHEN and CDR2 is SYDVKM. The CDR3, as DNA: TGTGCCAGCAGTTTGCCCCGGTGGACTGAAGCTTTCTTT. Encoded protein: CASSLPRWTEAFF.

The rearrangement joins TRBV6-5 to TRBJ2-7; TRBD2 aligns across 7 bases. This CDR3 contains 15 residues. Trimming at V came to 6 bases and at J to 2 bases, leaving 10 bases not matched to a gene. Germline V CDR1 and CDR2: MNHEY, SVGAGI. CDR3 bases: TGTGCCAGCAGAAACACCAAGCGGGGCGCCTACGAGCAGTACTTC. This sequence encodes CASRNTKRGAYEQYF.